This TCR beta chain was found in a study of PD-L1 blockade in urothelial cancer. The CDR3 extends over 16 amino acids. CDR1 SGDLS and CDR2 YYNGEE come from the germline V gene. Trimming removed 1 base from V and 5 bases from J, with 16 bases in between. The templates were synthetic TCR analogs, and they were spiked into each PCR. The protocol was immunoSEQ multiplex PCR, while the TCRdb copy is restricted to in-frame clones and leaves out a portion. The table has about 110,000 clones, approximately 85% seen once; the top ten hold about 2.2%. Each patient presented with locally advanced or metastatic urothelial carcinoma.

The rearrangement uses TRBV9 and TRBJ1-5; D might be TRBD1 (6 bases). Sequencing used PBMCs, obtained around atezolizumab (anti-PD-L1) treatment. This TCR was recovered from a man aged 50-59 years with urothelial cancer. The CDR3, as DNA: TGTGCCAGCAGCGTAAGGTGGGGGCCAGATGATCAGCCCCAGCATTTT. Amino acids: CASSVRWGPDDQPQHF.